The 25 T cell receptor beta chains given below trace back to one sample, sequenced in a study of T cell repertoires in cytomegalovirus infection. From the reads, TCRdb called clonotypes with MiXCR, one entry per CDR3 protein. The sample has roughly 230,000 distinct CDR3 sequences, 15% to 20% seen once. Material for sequencing was CD8+ T cells from PBMCs. Source of these receptors: a human donor in good health (CMV status not recorded). Some clones in this sample may be carry-over from other donors' samples.

This chain uses TRBV10-3 with TRBJ1-1, with 10 bases matching TRBD1. The CDR3 is made up of 16 amino acids. In germline, CDR1 is ENHRY, CDR2 SYGVKD. J was trimmed by 3 bases and V by 2 bases; bases with no gene match: 6. The CDR3 DNA sequence: TGTGCCATCAGTGAGCCCGGGACAGGGGAAGACACTGAAGCTTTCTTT. This translates into CAISEPGTGEDTEAFF.

This clonotype occurred many times. This chain uses TRBV7-9 with TRBJ2-5; a possible D gene is TRBD1 (6 bases). There are 15 residues in the CDR3. The germline V gene has CDR1 SEHNR and CDR2 FQNEAQ (reference sequence). Trimming took 6 bases from V and 1 from J, leaving 15 bases between them. CDR3 protein: CASRRDQGLQETQYF. DNA for the CDR3: TGTGCCAGCAGGCGCGACCAGGGGCTCCAAGAGACCCAGTACTTC.

The V and J genes are TRBV2 and TRBJ1-2; D is ambiguous. The CDR3 has 15 residues. CDR1 is SNHLY and CDR2 is FYNNEI in the germline V gene. V shed 10 bases and J shed 3 bases, with 21 bases lying between them. The CDR3 reads CATVEDALSHYGYTF. The CDR3 DNA reads as TGTGCCACCGTAGAGGACGCCCTAAGCCACTATGGCTACACCTTC.

In this sample, this clonotype turned up a few times. The chain couples TRBV2 to TRBJ2-7, with D perhaps matching TRBD2 (5 bases). CDR1 and CDR2 from the germline V gene are SNHLY and FYNNEI. Trimming cost V 6 bases and J 7 bases, with 7 bases left between them. This CDR3 has 10 residues. The CDR3 sequence: CASRRAEQYF. As DNA, the CDR3 is TGTGCCAGCAGGAGGGCAGAGCAGTACTTC.

Many counts were recorded for this clonotype. V is TRBV11-3 and J is TRBJ2-7; D call uncertain. The ends were cut back, 1 base at V and 5 bases at J, with 9 bases in the middle. Germline CDR1 reads SGHNT; CDR2 reads YENEEA. The CDR3 consists of 13 residues. CDR3 amino acids: CASSLVGVDEQYF. The CDR3 DNA sequence: TGTGCCAGCAGCTTAGTAGGCGTCGACGAGCAGTACTTC.

The chain links TRBV6-2 or TRBV6-3 to TRBJ1-2, with 7 bases that match TRBD1. CDR3 length: 16 amino acids. CDR1 is MNHEY and CDR2 is SVGEGT in the germline V gene. Trimming took 5 bases from V and 0 from J; bases not matched to a gene: 9. CDR3 sequence reads: CASSGGTVFTNYGYTF. The CDR3 DNA is TGTGCCAGCAGTGGAGGGACAGTCTTCACTAACTATGGCTACACCTTC.

This clonotype showed up many times. The V and J genes are TRBV7-2 and TRBJ2-7; D gene unclear. CDR3 size: 12 residues. CDR1 is SGHTA and CDR2 is FQGNSA in the germline V gene. V was shortened by 4 bases and J by 4 bases, with 8 bases between the two germline ends. CDR3 sequence (DNA): TGTGCCAGCAGCTCCGAAGCATACGAGCAGTACTTC. Translating gives CASSSEAYEQYF.

The chain links TRBV6-2 or TRBV6-3 to TRBJ1-1; 8 bases fit TRBD1. V lost 2 bases, J lost 6 bases, and 14 bases stayed unmatched. This CDR3 has 17 amino acids. Germline V gene lookup returns CDR1 MNHEY and CDR2 SVGEGT. The CDR3 nucleotides read TGTGCCAGCAGTTACCGACAGGGGTTGGGATTTGGCTCTGAAGCTTTCTTT. Amino acids: CASSYRQGLGFGSEAFF.

The chain couples TRBV20-1 to TRBJ2-1; D is uncertain. V was pared by 2 bases and J by 7 bases, with 6 bases between. Germline assignment: CDR1 DFQATT and CDR2 SNEGSKA (reference sequence). This CDR3 contains 11 residues. This chain's CDR3 is CSARNGNEQFF. CDR3 sequence (DNA): TGCAGTGCTAGAAATGGAAATGAGCAGTTCTTC.

This clonotype was picked up a small number of times. The chain employs TRBV20-1 and TRBJ2-1; unclear D gene. Germline CDR1 DFQATT, CDR2 SNEGSKA (reference sequence). The CDR3 is made up of 13 amino acids. The V and J ends lost 5 bases and 3 bases respectively, with 11 bases between them. CDR3 sequence reads: CSALAAVYNEQFF. The CDR3 DNA reads TGCAGTGCTCTCGCGGCCGTCTACAATGAGCAGTTCTTC.

This clonotype came up once. This rearrangement joins TRBV19 to TRBJ2-7, with D tentatively TRBD2 (5 bases). Trimming left V 1 base short and J 5 bases short, with 15 bases between. CDR1 LNHDA and CDR2 SQIVND come from the germline V gene (reference sequence). CDR3 length: 15 residues. The CDR3: CASSIGGPGFNEQYF. The CDR3, as DNA: TGTGCCAGTAGTATAGGAGGTCCGGGATTCAACGAGCAGTACTTC.

This clonotype occurred many times. J is TRBJ2-3 and V is TRBV7-6; tentative D call: TRBD1 (6 bases). Germline CDR1 and CDR2: SGHVS and FNYEAQ. V lost 4 bases to trimming and J lost 1 base, with 18 bases between them. There are 17 residues in the CDR3. The CDR3 DNA is TGTGCCAGCAGCTCGACTTCGGTGGGGGCTGGCACAGATACGCAGTATTTT. It encodes CASSSTSVGAGTDTQYF.

The chain joins TRBV11-2 to TRBJ2-7; the D is unclear. Deletions cut 2 bases from V and 5 bases from J, with 10 bases between. The CDR3 extends over 13 amino acids. The germline CDR1 and CDR2 sequences are SGHAT and FQNNGV. CDR3 DNA sequence: TGTGCCAGCAGCTTACCCGAGCCGGACGAGCAGTACTTC. Amino acid sequence: CASSLPEPDEQYF.

The chain has TRBV28 and TRBJ2-3; the D is unclear. CDR1 and CDR2 (germline): MDHEN, SYDVKM. This CDR3 spans 16 amino acids. Trimming took off 2 bases at V and 0 bases at J, with 12 bases between the two ends. The CDR3 DNA follows: TGTGCCAGCAGTTTACCGCAGACCCGGAGCACAGATACGCAGTATTTT. The encoded protein is CASSLPQTRSTDTQYF.

This clonotype was picked up one time. The chain couples TRBV5-1 to TRBJ2-5; D is possibly TRBD1 or TRBD2 (6 bases each). The CDR3 extends over 15 amino acids. The V gene lost 0 bases and the J gene lost 7 bases, with 16 bases spanning the gap. The germline gives CDR1 SGHRS, CDR2 YFSETQ. DNA for the CDR3: TGCGCCAGCAGCTTGGAAGCGGGCACAGGGAGGACCCAGTACTTC. It codes for CASSLEAGTGRTQYF.

This clonotype has at least ten counts. The chain joins TRBV7-8 to TRBJ2-7; D not certain. The germline V gene has CDR1 SGHVS and CDR2 FQNEAQ. V lost 2 bases and J 3 bases, leaving 8 bases between the germline ends. CDR3 size: 13 residues. The DNA of the CDR3 is TGTGCCAGCAGCTTACCTCTCCACTACGAGCAGTACTTC. Translation gives CASSLPLHYEQYF.

The chain is built from TRBV6-5 and TRBJ2-7; either TRBD1 or TRBD2 may supply D (5 bases each). This CDR3 is built from 15 residues. Trimming cost V 6 bases and J 2 bases, with 17 bases left between them. Germline values: CDR1 MNHEY, CDR2 SVGAGI. The CDR3 protein is CASSYGADSPYEQYF. DNA for the CDR3: TGTGCCAGCAGCTACGGGGCCGACAGTCCCTACGAGCAGTACTTC.

The gene calls are TRBV5-1 and TRBJ2-7; D not resolved. Trimming left V 2 bases short and J 0 bases short, with 12 bases between. The CDR3 length is 15 residues. Germline-derived CDR1 and CDR2 are SGHRS and YFSETQ. As DNA, the CDR3 is TGCGCCAGCAGCTTCGGAATTTCGAGCTCCTACGAGCAGTACTTC. Translated, it gives CASSFGISSSYEQYF.

This clonotype appeared a few times. The chain recombines TRBV5-4 with TRBJ1-1; D is undetermined. The CDR3 runs 13 residues. Germline CDR1 reads SGHNT; CDR2 reads YYREEE (reference sequence). Trimming shortened V by 1 base and J by 1 base, and 5 bases separated the two germline ends. CDR3 protein: CASSLMENTEAFF. In DNA form, the CDR3 reads TGTGCCAGCAGCTTGATGGAGAACACTGAAGCTTTCTTT.

A remark on this clonotype: The junction shows a germline mismatch at one end, possibly a read error. This sequence joins TRBV29-1 and TRBJ1-2; 9 bases align to TRBD1. Germline assignment: CDR1 SQVTM and CDR2 ANQGSEA. The CDR3 has 14 residues. CDR3 bases: TGCAGCGTTAAAGATCAGGGACAGGGATATGGCTACACCTTC. It codes for CSVKDQGQGYGYTF.

V gene TRBV20-1 combines with J gene TRBJ1-2; D might be TRBD1 (6 bases). CDR3 length: 12 amino acids. Between the trimmed V and J ends, which lost 6 bases and 4 bases, there was a span of 12 bases. Germline V gene lookup returns CDR1 DFQATT and CDR2 SNEGSKA (reference sequence). CDR3 residues: CSAQGGIYGYTF. The DNA of the CDR3 is TGCAGTGCACAGGGAGGAATCTATGGCTACACCTTC.

The chain carries TRBV6-6 and TRBJ1-5; possible D gene TRBD1, 6 bases. Trimming left V 8 bases short and J 0 bases short, with 11 bases between. Germline lookup yields CDR1 MNHNY and CDR2 SVGAGI (reference sequence). The CDR3 consists of 14 residues. The CDR3 loop reads CASQGIHSNQPQHF. The CDR3 DNA follows: TGTGCCAGCCAGGGGATCCATAGCAATCAGCCCCAGCATTTT.

The rearrangement joins TRBV28 to TRBJ1-6, with TRBD1 as a possible D gene (5 bases). Between the trimmed V and J ends, which lost 6 bases and 0 bases, there was a span of 12 bases. The CDR3 covers 16 residues. CDR1 and CDR2 from the germline V gene are MDHEN and SYDVKM. The CDR3 protein is CASSSTQGSYNSPLHF. CDR3 sequence (DNA): TGTGCCAGCAGCTCTACCCAGGGCTCCTATAATTCACCCCTCCACTTT.

This clonotype was seen only a few times. This chain connects TRBV2 to TRBJ2-7, with a weak D call TRBD1 (6 bases). Per the germline V gene, CDR1 is SNHLY and CDR2 is FYNNEI. Trimming stripped 7 bases from V and 2 bases from J, with 12 bases between. This CDR3 has 13 amino acids. The CDR3 spells CASNGDTTYEQYF. The DNA of the CDR3 is TGTGCCAGCAATGGGGACACCACCTACGAGCAGTACTTC.

This clonotype came up many times. V usage is TRBV11-1 and J usage is TRBJ2-5, with TRBD2 identical over 8 bases. V trimming: 5 bases; J trimming: 6 bases; junction bases outside the gene matches: 14. Germline assignment: CDR1 SGHAT and CDR2 FQDESV (reference sequence). There are 16 residues in the CDR3. CDR3 amino acids: CASSQQVAGRIKTQYF. CDR3 nucleotides: TGTGCCAGCAGCCAGCAGGTAGCGGGGAGGATAAAGACCCAGTACTTC.